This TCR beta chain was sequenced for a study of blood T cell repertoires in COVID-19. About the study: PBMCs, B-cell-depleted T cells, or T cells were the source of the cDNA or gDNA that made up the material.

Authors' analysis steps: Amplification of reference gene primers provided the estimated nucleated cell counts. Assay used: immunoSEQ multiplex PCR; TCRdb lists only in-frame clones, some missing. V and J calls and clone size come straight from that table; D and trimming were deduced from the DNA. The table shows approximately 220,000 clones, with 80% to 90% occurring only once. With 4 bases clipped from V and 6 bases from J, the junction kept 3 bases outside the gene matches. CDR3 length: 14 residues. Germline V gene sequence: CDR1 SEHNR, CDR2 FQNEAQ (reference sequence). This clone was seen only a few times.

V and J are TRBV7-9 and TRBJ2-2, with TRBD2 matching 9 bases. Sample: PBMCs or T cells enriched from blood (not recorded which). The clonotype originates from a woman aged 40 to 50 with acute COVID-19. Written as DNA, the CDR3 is TGTGCCAGCAGCTGGGGACTAGCAGCCGGGGAGCTGTTTTTT. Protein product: CASSWGLAAGELFF.